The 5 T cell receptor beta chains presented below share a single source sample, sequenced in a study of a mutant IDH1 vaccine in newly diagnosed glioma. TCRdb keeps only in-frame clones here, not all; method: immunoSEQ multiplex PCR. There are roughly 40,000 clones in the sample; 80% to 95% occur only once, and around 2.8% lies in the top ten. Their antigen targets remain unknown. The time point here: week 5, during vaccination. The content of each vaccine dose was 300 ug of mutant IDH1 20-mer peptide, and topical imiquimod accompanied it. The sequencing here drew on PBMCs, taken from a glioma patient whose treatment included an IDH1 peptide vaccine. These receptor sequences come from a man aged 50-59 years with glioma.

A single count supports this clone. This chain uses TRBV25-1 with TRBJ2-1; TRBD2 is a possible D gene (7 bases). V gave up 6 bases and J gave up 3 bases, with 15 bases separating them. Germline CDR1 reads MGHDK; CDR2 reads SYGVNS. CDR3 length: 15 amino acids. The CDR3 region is CASRAGRGHYNEQFF. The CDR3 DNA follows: TGTGCCAGCAGGGCTGGGCGGGGGCACTACAATGAGCAGTTCTTC.

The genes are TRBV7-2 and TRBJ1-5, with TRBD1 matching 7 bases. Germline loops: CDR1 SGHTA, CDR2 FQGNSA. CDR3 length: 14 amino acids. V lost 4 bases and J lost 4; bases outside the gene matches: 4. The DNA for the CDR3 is TGTGCCAGCAGCTCCGGACAGGTGAATCAGCCCCAGCATTTT. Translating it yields CASSSGQVNQPQHF.

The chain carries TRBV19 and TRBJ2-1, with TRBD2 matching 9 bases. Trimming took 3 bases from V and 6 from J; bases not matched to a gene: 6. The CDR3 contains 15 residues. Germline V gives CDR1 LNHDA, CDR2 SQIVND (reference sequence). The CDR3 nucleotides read TGTGCCAGTAGTATTTTGACTAGCGGACTCAATGAGCAGTTCTTC. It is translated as CASSILTSGLNEQFF.

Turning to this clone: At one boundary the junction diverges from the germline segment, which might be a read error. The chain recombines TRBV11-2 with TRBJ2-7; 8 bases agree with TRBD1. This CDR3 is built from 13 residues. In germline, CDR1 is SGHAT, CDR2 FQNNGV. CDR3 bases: TGCGCCAGCAGTATGGGACAGGCCTACGAGCAGTACTTC. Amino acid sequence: CASSMGQAYEQYF.

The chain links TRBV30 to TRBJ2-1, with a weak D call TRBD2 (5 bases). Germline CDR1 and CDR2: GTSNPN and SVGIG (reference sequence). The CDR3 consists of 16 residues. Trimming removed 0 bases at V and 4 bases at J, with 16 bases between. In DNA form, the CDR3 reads TGTGCCTGGAGTGTAACCGGGATCAAGGAATACAATGAGCAGTTCTTC. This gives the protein CAWSVTGIKEYNEQFF.